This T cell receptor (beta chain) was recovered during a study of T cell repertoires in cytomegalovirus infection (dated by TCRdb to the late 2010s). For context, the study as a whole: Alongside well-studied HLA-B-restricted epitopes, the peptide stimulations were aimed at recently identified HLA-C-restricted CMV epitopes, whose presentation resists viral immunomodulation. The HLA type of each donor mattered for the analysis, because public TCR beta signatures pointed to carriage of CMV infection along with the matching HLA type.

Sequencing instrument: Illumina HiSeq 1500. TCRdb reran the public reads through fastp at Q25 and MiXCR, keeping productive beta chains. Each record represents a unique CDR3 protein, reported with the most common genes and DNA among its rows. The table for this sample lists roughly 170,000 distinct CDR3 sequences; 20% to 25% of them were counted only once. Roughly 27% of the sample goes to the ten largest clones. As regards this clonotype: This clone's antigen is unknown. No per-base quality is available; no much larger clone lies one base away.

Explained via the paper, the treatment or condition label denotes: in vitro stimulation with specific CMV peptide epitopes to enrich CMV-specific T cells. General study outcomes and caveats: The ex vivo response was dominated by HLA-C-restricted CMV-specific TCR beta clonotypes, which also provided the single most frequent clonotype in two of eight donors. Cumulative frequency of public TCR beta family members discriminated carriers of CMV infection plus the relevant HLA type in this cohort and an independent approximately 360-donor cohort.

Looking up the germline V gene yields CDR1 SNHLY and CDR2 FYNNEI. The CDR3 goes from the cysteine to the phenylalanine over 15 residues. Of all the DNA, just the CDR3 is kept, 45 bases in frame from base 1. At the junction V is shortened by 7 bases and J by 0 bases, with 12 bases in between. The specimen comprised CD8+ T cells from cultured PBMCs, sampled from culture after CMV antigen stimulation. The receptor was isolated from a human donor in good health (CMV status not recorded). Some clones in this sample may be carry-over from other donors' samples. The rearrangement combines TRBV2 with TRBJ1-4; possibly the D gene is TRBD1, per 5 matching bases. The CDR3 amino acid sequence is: CASIGVDATNEKLFF. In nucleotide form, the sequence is TGTGCCAGCATAGGGGTAGATGCAACTAATGAAAAACTGTTTTTT.